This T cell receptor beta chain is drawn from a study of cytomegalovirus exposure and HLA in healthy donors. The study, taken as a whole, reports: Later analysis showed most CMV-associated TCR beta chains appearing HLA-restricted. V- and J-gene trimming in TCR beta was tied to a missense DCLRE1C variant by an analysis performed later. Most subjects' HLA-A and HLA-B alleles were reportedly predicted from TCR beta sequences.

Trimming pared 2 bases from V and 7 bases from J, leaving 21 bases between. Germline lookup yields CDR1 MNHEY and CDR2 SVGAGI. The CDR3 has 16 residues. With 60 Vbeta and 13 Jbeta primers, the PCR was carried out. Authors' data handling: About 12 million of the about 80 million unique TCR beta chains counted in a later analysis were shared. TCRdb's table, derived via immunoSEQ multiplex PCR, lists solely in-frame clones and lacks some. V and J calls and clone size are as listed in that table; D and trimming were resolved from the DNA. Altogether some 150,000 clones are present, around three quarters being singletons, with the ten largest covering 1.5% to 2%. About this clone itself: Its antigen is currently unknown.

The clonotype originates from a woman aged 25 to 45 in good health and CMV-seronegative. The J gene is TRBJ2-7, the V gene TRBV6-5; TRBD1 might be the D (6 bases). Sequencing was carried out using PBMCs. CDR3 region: CASSYLTRGTRAEQYF. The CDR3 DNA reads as TGTGCCAGCAGTTACCTAACCAGGGGTACTAGGGCAGAGCAGTACTTC.